The present T cell receptor beta chain was sequenced within a study of technical replicates of blood from a handful of donors. Method: immunoSEQ multiplex PCR; TCRdb's copy keeps in-frame clones and lacks some. The sample holds fewer than 80,000 clones, approximately 86% seen once. This CDR3 spans 14 amino acids. CDR1 LNHDA and CDR2 SQIVND come from the germline V gene (reference sequence). Trimming took off 5 bases at V and 8 bases at J, with 18 bases between the two ends. V gene TRBV19 combines with J gene TRBJ1-2, with no clear D. Material for sequencing was PBMCs. The clonotype comes from a human donor in good health. Some clones in this sample may be carry-over from other donors' samples. The CDR3 loop is CASSFEGSHVGYTF. In DNA form, the CDR3 reads TGTGCCAGTAGTTTCGAGGGTTCCCATGTGGGCTACACCTTC.